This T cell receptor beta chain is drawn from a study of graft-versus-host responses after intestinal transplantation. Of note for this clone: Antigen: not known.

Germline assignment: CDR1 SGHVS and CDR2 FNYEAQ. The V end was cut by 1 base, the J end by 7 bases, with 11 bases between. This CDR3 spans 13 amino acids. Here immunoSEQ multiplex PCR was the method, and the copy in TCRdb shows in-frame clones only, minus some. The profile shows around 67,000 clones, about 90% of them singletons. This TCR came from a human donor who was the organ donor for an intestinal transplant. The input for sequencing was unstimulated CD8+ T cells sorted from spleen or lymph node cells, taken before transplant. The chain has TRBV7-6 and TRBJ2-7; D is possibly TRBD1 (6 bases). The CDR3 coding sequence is TGTGCCAGCAGCTTAGTGGCACAGGGTGAGCAGTACGTC. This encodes CASSLVAQGEQYV.